This T cell receptor beta chain was profiled in a study of vaccination effects on CD4 cells after COVID-19. Antigen-specific CD4+ T cells expanded by the ViraFEST assay with viral peptide pools were then sequenced. Cells that had been cultured for nine to eleven days were the source of isolated CD4+ T cells. The person's infection with SARS-CoV-2, confirmed by PCR, took place between March and December 2020. The culture medium for around 2 million PBMC per well included roughly 10 IU/ml IL-2 and roughly 10 ug/ml peptides. Concerning this clone itself: What it binds is not known.

Method: immunoSEQ multiplex PCR; TCRdb's copy keeps in-frame clones and lacks some. Among around 30,000 clones listed, about 75% were seen once. The CDR3 has 14 amino acids. Trimming shortened V by 4 bases and J by 8 bases, and 13 bases separated the two germline ends. CDR1 and CDR2 (germline): SGHRS, YFSETQ. This receptor was taken from a human donor who had a prior SARS-CoV-2 infection. The source material was CD4+ T cells from PBMCs cultured with SARS-CoV-2 spike peptides, sampled before COVID-19 vaccination. The J gene is TRBJ1-6, the V gene TRBV5-1; D uncertain. CDR3 region: CASSHGSTDSPLHF. As DNA, the CDR3 is TGCGCCAGCAGCCACGGGTCAACTGATTCACCCCTCCACTTT.